The T cell receptor (beta chain) described here comes from a study of T cells after yellow fever vaccination. Looking at the study overall: The fractions with low cell numbers were processed using SMART-Seq v4 Ultra Low Input. Overall study results and limits: Abundant clonotypes (contaminants from the bulk population) could be present in FACS-sorted repertoires. When the response was secondary, it was weaker but reached its peak faster, day 5 versus 15.

In regard to this clonotype: Its antigen is still unknown.

The CDR3 totals 16 residues. UMIs and a universal primer site were added when TCR cDNA was made by 5'RACE template switching. TCRdb re-derived calls from the 5' RACE reads in MiXCR, one entry per CDR3 protein. The table shows approximately 300,000 distinct CDR3 sequences, with roughly 10% occurring only once. This specimen was CD4+ T cells sorted from PBMCs, taken 45 days after the yellow fever booster vaccination. The TCR sequence derives from a man aged 18 to 30 who received the YFV17D yellow fever vaccine. The chain is built from TRBV21-1 and TRBJ2-5; TRBD1 is the table's D call and was not checked against the DNA. TRBV21-1 is designated a pseudogene. The CDR3 reads CASSRVGQGGRETQYF. The CDR3 DNA follows: TGTGCCAGCAGCAGGGTAGGACAGGGTGGTCGGGAGACCCAGTACTTC.